The 20 T cell receptor beta chains below all came from one sample that was sequenced in a study of T cell repertoires in cytomegalovirus infection. From the reads, TCRdb called clonotypes with MiXCR, one entry per CDR3 protein. This table holds some 160,000 distinct CDR3 sequences, roughly 17% found once. Specimen: CD8+ T cells from PBMCs. These receptors were collected from a human donor in good health (CMV status not recorded). Some clones in this sample may be carry-over from other donors' samples.

This clonotype was observed a few times. The chain has TRBV7-2 and TRBJ1-2, with TRBD1 matching over 9 bases. The CDR3 extends over 15 amino acids. After removal of 6 bases from V and 0 bases from J, the junction contained 5 bases not matched to a gene. Germline V CDR1 and CDR2: SGHTA, FQGNSA. The CDR3 sequence is CASSGQGRANYGYTF. Written as DNA, the CDR3 is TGTGCCAGCAGTGGACAGGGGAGGGCTAACTATGGCTACACCTTC.

V gene TRBV7-8 combines with J gene TRBJ2-2, with 9 bases lining up with TRBD1. CDR3 length: 10 amino acids. Trimming at V came to 11 bases and at J to 14 bases, leaving 6 bases not matched to a gene. The germline gives CDR1 SGHVS, CDR2 FQNEAQ. The CDR3 here is CAGGQGILFF. The CDR3 DNA is TGTGCCGGCGGACAGGGGATTCTGTTTTTT.

The V call is TRBV7-9, the J call TRBJ2-7; 7 bases are a match to TRBD2. Germline-derived CDR1 and CDR2 are SEHNR and FQNEAQ (reference sequence). CDR3 length: 13 amino acids. The V segment lost 3 bases and the J segment 5 bases; nucleotides outside the gene matches: 4. DNA for the CDR3: TGTGCCAGCAGCTTGGGAGGGCCCCACGAGCAGTACTTC. Translating it yields CASSLGGPHEQYF.

V usage is TRBV24-1 and J usage is TRBJ2-1, with TRBD1 matching over 9 bases. Unmatched junction bases numbered 9, after V lost 0 bases and J lost 4 bases. Per the germline V gene, CDR1 is KGHDR and CDR2 is SFDVKD. The CDR3 runs to 18 residues. CDR3 nucleotides: TGTGCCACCAGTGATTTGAAGTTTGGGACAGGGTTTTACAATGAGCAGTTCTTC. The encoded protein is CATSDLKFGTGFYNEQFF.

This clonotype came up a few times. The DNA for the CDR3 is TGTGCCACTTGGACGGGGATCAGCGGGAGGGTTAGCACAGATACGCAGTATTTT. Translated: CATWTGISGRVSTDTQYF. The chain uses TRBV28 and TRBJ2-3; 10 bases fit TRBD2. This CDR3 is built from 18 residues. With V trimmed by 10 bases and J by 0 bases, 16 bases remained unmatched. Germline V gene sequence: CDR1 MDHEN, CDR2 SYDVKM.

This clonotype was detected only a few times. The J gene is TRBJ2-7, the V gene TRBV7-2; 9 bases are shared with TRBD2. CDR3 length equals 15 residues. V dropped 3 bases and J dropped 5; count of bases not matched to a gene: 8. Germline CDR1 and CDR2: SGHTA and FQGNSA. The CDR3 DNA is TGTGCCAGCAGCTTCGGTGGCGGGAGGGCCGACGAGCAGTACTTC. Its protein is CASSFGGGRADEQYF.

This clonotype appeared a few times. This chain connects TRBV6-6 to TRBJ2-3; 9 nucleotides line up with TRBD2. The CDR3 is 16 amino acids. Per germline, CDR1 MNHNY and CDR2 SVGAGI (reference sequence). V trimming: 3 bases; J trimming: 1 base; junction bases outside the gene matches: 5. CDR3 coding DNA: TGTGCCAGCAGTTATCAACTAGCGGGTGGCACAGATACGCAGTATTTT. Translated, it gives CASSYQLAGGTDTQYF.

This chain joins TRBV28 and TRBJ1-1; unclear D gene. The V end was cut by 1 base, the J end by 0 bases, with 6 bases between. Per the germline V gene, CDR1 is MDHEN and CDR2 is SYDVKM. The CDR3 runs to 14 residues. The CDR3: CASSLSLLNTEAFF. In nucleotides, the CDR3 is TGTGCCAGCAGTTTATCGCTTCTGAACACTGAAGCTTTCTTT.

This clonotype has more than one count but fewer than ten. The chain links TRBV6-6 to TRBJ2-7, with D hard to call. V was trimmed by 11 bases and J by 2 bases, leaving 13 bases between them. CDR1 and CDR2 from the germline V gene are MNHNY and SVGAGI (reference sequence). The CDR3 extends over 12 amino acids. This CDR3 reads CAGGPSAYEQYF. CDR3 DNA: TGTGCCGGTGGACCCTCCGCCTACGAGCAGTACTTC.

This clonotype turned up a few times. The V call is TRBV6-9, the J call TRBJ2-7; possibly TRBD2 for D (6 bases). Trimming cost V 4 bases and J 0 bases, with 16 bases left between them. This CDR3 spans 16 amino acids. The germline V gene encodes CDR1 MNHGY and CDR2 SVAAGI. CDR3 nucleotide sequence: TGTGCCAGCAGTTTTCGGGGAGGAGGGAACTCCTACGAGCAGTACTTC. Protein product: CASSFRGGGNSYEQYF.

This clonotype was detected a few times. The chain carries TRBV12-3 or TRBV12-4 and TRBJ2-1; maybe TRBD2 (6 bases). There are 12 residues in the CDR3. V lost 7 bases and J lost 4, with 8 bases in between. Written as DNA, the CDR3 is TGTGCCAGCAAGGAGGGGTACAATGAGCAGTTCTTC. Translation: CASKEGYNEQFF.

This clonotype turned up a few times. V is TRBV6-6 and J is TRBJ1-5; D is undetermined. This CDR3 region has 14 residues. V gave up 7 bases and J gave up 5 bases, with 15 bases separating them. The germline CDR1 and CDR2 sequences are MNHNY and SVGAGI (reference sequence). The CDR3 bases are TGTGCCAGCACCACAAACGTAGGAGATCAGCCCCAGCATTTT. It specifies CASTTNVGDQPQHF.

This clonotype was found once. The chain employs TRBV7-6 and TRBJ1-2; TRBD1 matches 8 bases. The V and J ends lost 5 bases and 12 bases, in that order; junction bases with no gene match: 14. Germline CDR1 is SGHVS and CDR2 is FNYEAQ. CDR3 length equals 14 residues. In nucleotides, the CDR3 is TGTGCCAGCAGCCCAGGACAGGGCGGAGGGGTACACACCTTC. Protein: CASSPGQGGGVHTF.

This clonotype was seen repeatedly, ten times or more. The rearrangement joins TRBV20-1 to TRBJ2-7; D gene ambiguous. V lost 0 bases and J lost 6, with 9 bases in between. Germline CDR1 is DFQATT and CDR2 is SNEGSKA (reference sequence). The CDR3 loop spans 12 amino acids. For the CDR3, the DNA is TGCAGTGCTAGAGAACAGTCGGTCGAGCAGTACTTC. It specifies CSAREQSVEQYF.

This clonotype has just a few counts. The chain recombines TRBV7-9 with TRBJ2-3; D gene unclear. The CDR3 covers 14 residues. V was cut by 5 bases and J by 10 bases, with 19 bases left in between. Germline V gene sequence: CDR1 SEHNR, CDR2 FQNEAQ (reference sequence). CDR3 bases: TGTGCCAGCAGCCTCTACTCGACCAATTCTGCGCAGTATTTT. Translated, it gives CASSLYSTNSAQYF. The full variable domain, completed using reference TRBV7-9 and TRBJ2-3, is DTGVSQNPRHKITKRGQNVTFRCDPISEHNRLYWYRQTLGQGPEFLTYFQNEAQLEKSRLLSDRFSAERPKGSFSTLEIQRTEQGDSAMYLCASSLYSTNSAQYFGPGTRLTVL.

The CDR3 DNA sequence: TGTGCCACCAGCAGAAGGCGGTCTAGCGGGAACGAAGATACGCAGTATTTT. It codes for CATSRRRSSGNEDTQYF. This chain links TRBV15 with TRBJ2-3; 9 positions agree with TRBD2. V lost 2 bases to trimming and J lost 5 bases; unmatched junction nucleotides: 11. Per the germline V gene, CDR1 is LNHNV and CDR2 is YYDKDF (reference sequence). The CDR3 runs 17 residues. The variable domain in full, with the rest retrieved from reference TRBV15 and TRBJ2-3, is DAMVIQNPRYQVTQFGKPVTLSCSQTLNHNVMYWYQQKSSQAPKLLFHYYDKDFNNEADTPDNFQSRRPNTSFCFLDIRSPGLGDTAMYLCATSRRRSSGNEDTQYFGPGTRLTVL.

The V and J genes are TRBV12-3 or TRBV12-4 and TRBJ2-1, with 8 bases aligning to TRBD1. CDR3 size: 16 residues. Trimming cost V 6 bases and J 1 base; bases outside gene matches: 8. The CDR3 region has the DNA TGTGCCAGCAGCACCTTGACAGGGGTATCCTACAATGAGCAGTTCTTC. This encodes CASSTLTGVSYNEQFF.

This clonotype turned up a few times. The genes are TRBV7-9 and TRBJ2-1, with TRBD1 matching 7 bases. CDR1 SEHNR and CDR2 FQNEAQ come from the germline V gene (reference sequence). With V trimmed by 3 bases and J by 6 bases, 8 bases remained unmatched. The CDR3 spans 15 residues. As DNA, the CDR3 is TGTGCCAGCAGCTTCACCGGGGACAGCATCAATGAGCAGTTCTTC. This encodes CASSFTGDSINEQFF.

This clonotype occurred many times. The chain carries TRBV6-4 and TRBJ2-2, with D perhaps TRBD1 or TRBD2 (5 bases each). V was pared by 7 bases and J by 2 bases, with 14 bases between. This CDR3 region has 15 residues. Germline CDR1 reads MRHNA; CDR2 reads SNTAGT. This chain's CDR3 is CASNNGTDNTGELFF. DNA of the CDR3: TGTGCCAGCAACAACGGGACGGATAACACCGGGGAGCTGTTTTTT.

This clonotype was observed a handful of times. This chain connects TRBV7-2 to TRBJ2-5; D not resolved. CDR1 and CDR2 from the germline V gene are SGHTA and FQGNSA. Deletions cut 5 bases from V and 9 bases from J, with 16 bases between. The CDR3 has 13 residues. CDR3: CASSDPFLTAQYF. CDR3 DNA: TGTGCCAGCAGCGACCCTTTCCTAACGGCCCAGTACTTC. Variable domain in full (rest from reference TRBV7-2 and TRBJ2-5): GAGVSQSPSNKVTEKGKDVELRCDPISGHTALYWYRQSLGQGLEFLIYFQGNSAPDKSGLPSDRFSAERTGGSVSTLTIQRTQQEDSAVYLCASSDPFLTAQYFGPGTRLLVL.